This TCR beta chain derives from a study of cytomegalovirus exposure and HLA in healthy donors. The study's findings and limits: TCR beta sequences reportedly predicted most subjects' HLA-A and HLA-B alleles accurately.

This CDR3 is 14 amino acids long. Germline trimming cut 5 bases from V and 5 bases from J; bases unmatched to any gene: 7. CDR1 and CDR2 from the germline V gene are SGHAT and FQNNGV. Comments on this clone: Its antigen remains unknown.

The PCR had 60 Vbeta and 13 Jbeta primers. Here immunoSEQ multiplex PCR was the method, and the copy in TCRdb shows in-frame clones only, minus some. This table has 100,000 to 150,000 clones, 80% appearing once. The V gene is TRBV11-2, the J gene TRBJ1-1; 8 bases match TRBD1. This TCR was sampled from a man aged 25 to 45 in good health and CMV-seronegative. The specimen sequenced was PBMCs. The CDR3 sequence is CASSPWDRQTEAFF. CDR3 DNA: TGTGCCAGCAGCCCCTGGGACAGGCAGACTGAAGCTTTCTTT.